This entry lists 14 T cell receptor beta chains sequenced from one sample in a study of CD8 T cells in Susac syndrome. A quantity of about 0.5 to 1 ug RNA underwent reverse transcription using random hexamers. One entry per CDR3 protein results from TCRdb running MiXCR on the immunoSEQ multiplex PCR reads. The table includes fewer than 200,000 distinct CDR3 sequences, roughly 95% detected once. Material: CD4+ T cells from PBMCs. The source is a human donor in good health.

CDR3: CASSQELLAGAEQYF. The CDR3 DNA reads TGTGCCAGCAGCCAAGAGTTGCTAGCGGGAGCCGAGCAGTACTTC. The J gene is TRBJ2-7, the V gene TRBV3-1; the match to TRBD2 covers 10 bases. V shed 0 bases and J 6 bases; nucleotides not matched to a gene: 5. The CDR3 extends over 15 amino acids. Germline V gene data show CDR1 as LGHDT and CDR2 as YNNKEL (reference sequence).

The chain links TRBV30 to TRBJ1-1; D ambiguous. From germline, CDR1 is GTSNPN and CDR2 SVGIG (reference sequence). The ends were cut back, 2 bases at V and 1 base at J, with 8 bases in the middle. This CDR3 is built from 13 residues. The CDR3 loop reads CAWSPGENTEAFF. DNA for the CDR3: TGTGCCTGGAGTCCTGGAGAGAACACTGAAGCTTTCTTT.

This clonotype appeared a single time. The chain joins TRBV11-1 to TRBJ2-1, with no clear D. Germline CDR1 and CDR2: SGHAT and FQDESV (reference sequence). The V and J ends lost 5 bases and 3 bases respectively, with 17 bases between them. This CDR3 contains 16 residues. Written as DNA, the CDR3 is TGTGCCAGCAGCCTTTATAGCCCCCGGAACTACAATGAGCAGTTCTTC. Translation gives CASSLYSPRNYNEQFF.

This clonotype came up once. The chain combines TRBV20-1 with TRBJ2-7; D might be TRBD1 (7 bases). The V and J ends lost 3 bases and 0 bases respectively, with 12 bases between them. This CDR3 is 14 amino acids long. CDR1 and CDR2 (germline): DFQATT, SNEGSKA (reference sequence). The DNA of the CDR3 is TGCAGTGCTAGTGATCAGGGGGGCTCCTACGAGCAGTACTTC. Its translation: CSASDQGGSYEQYF.

The chain employs TRBV6-2 or TRBV6-3 and TRBJ2-2, with 7 bases lining up with TRBD2. The V gene end was trimmed by 6 bases and the J gene end by 6 bases; junction bases not matched to a gene: 16. The CDR3 totals 17 residues. The V gene's germline CDR1 is MNHEY and CDR2 SVGEGT. In DNA form, the CDR3 reads TGTGCCAGCAGCACCCACCCAGGCGGGAGTTCCCCCGGGGAGCTGTTTTTT. It codes for CASSTHPGGSSPGELFF.

The genes are TRBV6-5 and TRBJ2-7, with TRBD1 identical over 7 bases. The CDR3 consists of 12 residues. V dropped 5 bases and J dropped 5; count of bases not matched to a gene: 3. In germline, CDR1 is MNHEY, CDR2 SVGAGI. The CDR3 DNA is TGTGCCAGCAGTACCACAGGGGACGAGCAGTACTTC. As protein: CASSTTGDEQYF.

This chain joins TRBV18 and TRBJ1-2; TRBD1 aligns across 8 bases. The junction had 9 bases not matched to a gene; V was cut back by 0 bases and J by 6 bases. The CDR3 is made up of 16 amino acids. Germline lookup yields CDR1 KGHSH and CDR2 LQKENI. In DNA, the CDR3 is TGTGCCAGCTCACCACCCGCTCAGGGGGCGCGGAATGGCTACACCTTC. Amino acids: CASSPPAQGARNGYTF.

This clonotype was observed a handful of times. The chain combines TRBV18 with TRBJ1-1, with D perhaps matching TRBD1 (5 bases). Germline values: CDR1 KGHSH, CDR2 LQKENI. The CDR3 totals 13 residues. Trimming pared 4 bases from V and 0 bases from J, leaving 6 bases between. The CDR3 sequence is CASSLQVNTEAFF. In DNA form, the CDR3 reads TGTGCCAGCTCACTACAGGTGAACACTGAAGCTTTCTTT.

This chain uses TRBV12-3 or TRBV12-4 with TRBJ2-3, with TRBD2 matching 11 bases. The V segment lost 6 bases and the J segment 13 bases; nucleotides outside the gene matches: 6. The CDR3 is 12 amino acids. The CDR3 sequence: CASRTSGTKEYF. The DNA for the CDR3 is TGTGCCAGCAGGACTAGCGGGACCAAAGAGTATTTT.

V and J are TRBV19 and TRBJ2-4, with a weak D call TRBD1 (6 bases). V was clipped by 9 bases and J by 6 bases, with 12 bases between them. CDR1 and CDR2 from the germline V gene are LNHDA and SQIVND (reference sequence). There are 12 residues in the CDR3. CDR3 in DNA: TGTGCCAGCAGGGGTTCGGGAAACATTCAGTACTTC. Protein product: CASRGSGNIQYF.

The chain is built from TRBV20-1 and TRBJ2-7; TRBD1 might be the D (6 bases). This CDR3 has 12 amino acids. The V gene's germline CDR1 is DFQATT and CDR2 SNEGSKA (reference sequence). V was shortened by 3 bases and J by 2 bases, with 8 bases between the two germline ends. The CDR3 region has the DNA TGCAGTGCTAGTGGGGGCCCCTACGAGCAGTACTTC. This sequence encodes CSASGGPYEQYF.

V is TRBV4-3 and J is TRBJ2-5, with no clear D. V lost 1 base, J lost 5 bases, and 14 bases lay in between. The length of the CDR3 is 15 residues. Germline V gene sequence: CDR1 LGHNA, CDR2 YSLEER. The DNA for the CDR3 is TGCGCCAGCAGCCAAGGTCTAGGAGTGAGGGAGACCCAGTACTTC. Its translation is CASSQGLGVRETQYF.

CDR3 region: CASSEFMGTSGTSSYEQYF. The CDR3 DNA reads as TGTGCCAGCAGTGAATTCATGGGGACTAGCGGGACCAGCTCCTACGAGCAGTACTTC. The chain combines TRBV25-1 with TRBJ2-7, with 13 bases lining up with TRBD2. The CDR3 runs 19 residues. The germline gives CDR1 MGHDK, CDR2 SYGVNS. The trim removed 1 base at V and 0 bases at J, leaving 9 bases unmatched.

V is TRBV6-6 and J is TRBJ1-1; D may be TRBD1 (5 bases). V gave up 6 bases and J gave up 4 bases, with 15 bases separating them. CDR1 and CDR2 (germline): MNHNY, SVGAGI (reference sequence). The CDR3 is 14 amino acids. Here the CDR3 DNA reads TGTGCCAGCAGCTCTGACAGCTCGGTCACTGAAGCTTTCTTT. Protein sequence: CASSSDSSVTEAFF.